These 5 T cell receptor beta chains share one sample of origin, sequenced in a study of cytotoxic CD8 clonotypes in ibrutinib-treated CLL (dated by TCRdb to the early 2020s). Library preparation was by the immunoSEQ multiplex PCR assay. Sourced from immuneACCESS, this table was stored by TCRdb with only in-frame sequences that have V and J called. A share of the clones is absent; for the studies checked, an unresolved V gene accounts for under half, and the remainder has no known explanation. The sample profile shows fewer than 400,000 clones; roughly 67% of them were found once. The leading ten clones occupy under 8% of the sample. The sample consisted of PBMCs, taken after 36 months of ibrutinib treatment. These receptors all come from a human donor with chronic lymphocytic leukemia.

This sequence joins TRBV6-6 and TRBJ1-1; unclear D gene. Germline values: CDR1 MNHNY, CDR2 SVGAGI (reference sequence). V lost 0 bases and J lost 4, with 6 bases in between. The length of the CDR3 is 13 residues. CDR3 DNA sequence: TGTGCCAGCAGTTACTCGACGGCCACTGAAGCTTTCTTT. Amino acids: CASSYSTATEAFF.

The chain links TRBV15 to TRBJ2-1, with D unclear. This CDR3 has 16 amino acids. V was clipped by 6 bases and J by 0 bases, with 15 bases between them. The germline CDR1 and CDR2 sequences are LNHNV and YYDKDF (reference sequence). This CDR3 is CATRNSGPLSYNEQFF. CDR3 in DNA: TGTGCCACCAGAAACTCCGGACCCCTCTCCTACAATGAGCAGTTCTTC.

This chain connects TRBV2 to TRBJ2-6, with TRBD1 matching 9 bases. There are 16 residues in the CDR3. CDR1 is SNHLY and CDR2 is FYNNEI in the germline V gene. Trimming took 4 bases from V and 2 from J; bases not matched to a gene: 3. CDR3 in amino acids: CASSGDRATGANVLTF. The CDR3 DNA reads TGTGCCAGCAGTGGGGACAGGGCAACTGGGGCCAACGTCCTGACTTTC. Full variable domain (missing parts from reference TRBV2 and TRBJ2-6): EPEVTQTPSHQVTQMGQEVILRCVPISNHLYFYWYRQILGQKVEFLVSFYNNEISEKSEIFDDQFSVERPDGSNFTLKIRSTKLEDSAMYFCASSGDRATGANVLTFGAGSRLTVL.

This sequence joins TRBV29-1 and TRBJ2-3; D is undetermined. The V end was cut by 1 base, the J end by 2 bases, with 13 bases between. CDR3 length equals 15 residues. Looked up from germline, CDR1 is SQVTM and CDR2 is ANQGSEA. In nucleotides, the CDR3 is TGCAGCGTTGAAGGCTCCTCTGTTTCCACAGATACGCAGTATTTT. Protein: CSVEGSSVSTDTQYF.

This clone turned up a few times. Germline is not matched at one junction end, which may reflect a read error. The V gene is TRBV7-2, the J gene TRBJ2-2; D possibly uses TRBD1 or TRBD2 (6 bases each). The CDR3 has 18 residues. Germline V gene data show CDR1 as SGHTA and CDR2 as FQGNSA. CDR3 region: CASTSYSYRVRGPGEVFF. The CDR3 region has the DNA TGTGCCAGCACCTCTTATAGCTACCGGGTCAGGGGCCCCGGGGAGGTGTTTTTT.